This T cell receptor (beta chain) stems from a study of cytomegalovirus exposure and HLA in healthy donors. Looking at the study overall: Earlier findings included 117 million unique TCR beta sequences obtained from 180 million or so T cells.

Details on this clone: As yet, its antigen is unknown.

PCR used 60 Vbeta primers and 13 Jbeta primers. Assay used: immunoSEQ multiplex PCR; TCRdb lists only in-frame clones, some missing. The sample shows over 110,000 clones, and more than 0.8% sits with its ten largest clones. The CDR3 contains 14 residues. With 1 base removed from V and 2 bases from J, the gap between germline ends came to 8 bases. The germline gives CDR1 MNHEY, CDR2 SMNVEV (reference sequence). Broader study findings: Most TCR beta V segments were productive about 90% or about 30% of the time in an earlier analysis.

The genes are TRBV27 and TRBJ2-5; no reliable D call. Sequences were obtained from PBMCs. The origin of this receptor is a male donor in good health and CMV-seronegative. Here the CDR3 reads CASSLFPEQETQYF. CDR3 DNA sequence: TGTGCCAGCAGTTTATTCCCCGAGCAAGAGACCCAGTACTTC.